What follows describes a single T cell receptor beta chain. Under the authors' procedure: Cell counts per sample came from amplifying reference gene primers. Repertoires were generated with immunoSEQ multiplex PCR, while TCRdb's copy carries only in-frame clones and drops some. The V and J calls and clone size are taken from that table; D and trimming were inferred from the DNA. The sample has just under 55,000 clones; 90% to 95% are singletons. The data belong to a study of blood T cell repertoires in COVID-19. Study context: Samples taken during acute and convalescent COVID-19 were collected in the United States, Italy and Spain. PBMCs, B-cell-depleted T cells, or T cells provided the cDNA or gDNA that made up the material.

Looked up from germline, CDR1 is SNHLY and CDR2 is FYNNEI. The CDR3 consists of 14 residues. Trimming cost V 7 bases and J 1 base, with 11 bases left between them. The material sequenced was peripheral blood. V gene TRBV2 combines with J gene TRBJ1-5; D unresolved. The sequence derives from a man in his fifties with acute or convalescent COVID-19. For the CDR3, the DNA is TGTGCCAGCACTTGGGCAGAGAGCAATCAGCCCCAGCATTTT. Translating it yields CASTWAESNQPQHF. The full variable domain, rest sourced from reference TRBV2 and TRBJ1-5, is EPEVTQTPSHQVTQMGQEVILRCVPISNHLYFYWYRQILGQKVEFLVSFYNNEISEKSEIFDDQFSVERPDGSNFTLKIRSTKLEDSAMYFCASTWAESNQPQHFGDGTRLSIL.